This T cell receptor (beta chain) originates from a study of blood T cells in healthy people across ages. The CDR3 extends over 16 amino acids. With 2 bases clipped from V and 4 bases from J, the junction kept 5 bases outside the gene matches. Germline V CDR1 and CDR2: SGHAT, FQNNGV. As concerns this clonotype: Antigen: not known.

Next came a second PCR, run for about 6 to 12 cycles, which used a sample-barcoded 5' primer along with a J-beta primer mix. TCRdb reanalysed the 5' RACE reads using MiXCR and keeps one entry per CDR3 protein. Counted here are about a million distinct CDR3 sequences, around two fifths occurring once; the ten biggest clones make up roughly 13%. Study conclusions and caveats: Donor CMV infection status was unknown, possibly confounding age-related changes in expanded clonotypes.

This sequence originates from a man in his late teens or twenties in good health. V and J are TRBV11-2 and TRBJ2-2; 9 bases are a match to TRBD1. Sequenced input: blood. CDR3: CASSLRGQGTTGELFF. CDR3 bases: TGTGCCAGCAGCTTAAGGGGACAGGGAACCACCGGGGAGCTGTTTTTT.